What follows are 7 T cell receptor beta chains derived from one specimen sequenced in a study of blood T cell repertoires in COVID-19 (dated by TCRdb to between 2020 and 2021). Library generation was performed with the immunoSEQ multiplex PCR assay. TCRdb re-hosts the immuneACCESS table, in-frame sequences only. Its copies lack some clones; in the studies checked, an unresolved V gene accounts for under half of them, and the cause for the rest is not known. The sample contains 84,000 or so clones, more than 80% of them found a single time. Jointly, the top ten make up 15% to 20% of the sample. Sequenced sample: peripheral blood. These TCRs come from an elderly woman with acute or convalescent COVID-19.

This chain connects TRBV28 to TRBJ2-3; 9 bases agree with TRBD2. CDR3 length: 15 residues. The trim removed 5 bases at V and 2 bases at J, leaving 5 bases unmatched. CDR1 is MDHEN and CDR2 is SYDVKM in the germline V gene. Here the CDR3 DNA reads TGTGCCAGCAGTCGGACGGGACTAGCCACAGATACGCAGTATTTT. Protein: CASSRTGLATDTQYF.

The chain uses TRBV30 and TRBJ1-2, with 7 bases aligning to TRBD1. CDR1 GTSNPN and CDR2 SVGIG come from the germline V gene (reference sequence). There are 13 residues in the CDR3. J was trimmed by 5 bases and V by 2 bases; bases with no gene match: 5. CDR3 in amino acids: CAWSSGTAYGYTF. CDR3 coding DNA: TGTGCCTGGAGTTCCGGGACAGCTTATGGCTACACCTTC. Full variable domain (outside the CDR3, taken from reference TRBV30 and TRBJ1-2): SQTIHQWPATLVQPVGSPLSLECTVEGTSNPNLYWYRQAAGRGLQLLFYSVGIGQISSEVPQNLSASRPQDRQFILSSKKLLLSDSGFYLCAWSSGTAYGYTFGSGTRLTVV.

As DNA, the CDR3 is TGTGCCAGCAGTTCATTTAGGACTCAAGGGCAGTTCTTC. Residues: CASSSFRTQGQFF. The chain links TRBV7-6 to TRBJ2-1; tentative D call: TRBD2 (5 bases). Germline loops: CDR1 SGHVS, CDR2 FNYEAQ. V lost 6 bases to trimming and J lost 12 bases, with 18 bases between them. This CDR3 has 13 residues.

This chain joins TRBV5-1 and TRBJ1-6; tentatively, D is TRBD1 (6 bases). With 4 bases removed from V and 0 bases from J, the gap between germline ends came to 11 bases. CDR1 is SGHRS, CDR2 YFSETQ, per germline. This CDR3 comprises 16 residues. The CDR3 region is CASSHGQTSYNSPLHF. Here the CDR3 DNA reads TGCGCCAGCAGCCATGGACAGACCTCCTATAATTCACCCCTCCACTTT. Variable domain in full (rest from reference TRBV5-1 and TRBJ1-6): KAGVTQTPRYLIKTRGQQVTLSCSPISGHRSVSWYQQTPGQGLQFLFEYFSETQRNKGNFPGRFSGRQFSNSRSEMNVSTLELGDSALYLCASSHGQTSYNSPLHFGNGTRLTVT.

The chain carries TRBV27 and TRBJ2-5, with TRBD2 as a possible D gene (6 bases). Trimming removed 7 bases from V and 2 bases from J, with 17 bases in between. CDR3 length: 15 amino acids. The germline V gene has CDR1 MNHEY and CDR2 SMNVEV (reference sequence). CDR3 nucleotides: TGTGCCAGCACCACCCGGAGGGGCCTACAAGAGACCCAGTACTTC. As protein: CASTTRRGLQETQYF.

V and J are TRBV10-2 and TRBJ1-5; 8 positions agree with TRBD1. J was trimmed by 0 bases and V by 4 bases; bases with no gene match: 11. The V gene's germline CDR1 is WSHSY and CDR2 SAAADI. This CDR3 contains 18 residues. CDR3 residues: CASSAGQGNRYSNQPQHF. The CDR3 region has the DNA TGCGCCAGCAGTGCAGGACAGGGAAACCGATATAGCAATCAGCCCCAGCATTTT.

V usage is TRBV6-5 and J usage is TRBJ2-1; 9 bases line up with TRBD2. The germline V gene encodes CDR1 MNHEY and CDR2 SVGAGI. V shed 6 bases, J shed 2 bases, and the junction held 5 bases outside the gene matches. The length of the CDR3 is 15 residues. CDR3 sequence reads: CASRPSGDPYNEQFF. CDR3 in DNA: TGTGCCAGCAGACCTAGCGGGGATCCCTACAATGAGCAGTTCTTC.